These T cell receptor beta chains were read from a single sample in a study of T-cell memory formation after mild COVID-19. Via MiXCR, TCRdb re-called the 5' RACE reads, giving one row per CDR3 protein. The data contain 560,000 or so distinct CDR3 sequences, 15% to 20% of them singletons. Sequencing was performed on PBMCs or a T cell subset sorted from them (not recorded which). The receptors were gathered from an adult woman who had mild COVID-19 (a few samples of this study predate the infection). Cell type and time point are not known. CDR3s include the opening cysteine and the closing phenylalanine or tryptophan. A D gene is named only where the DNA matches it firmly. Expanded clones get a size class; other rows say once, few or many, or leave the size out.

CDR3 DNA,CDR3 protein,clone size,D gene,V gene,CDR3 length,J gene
TGTGCCAGCAGCCAAGTGGGATCTGAGCAGTTCTTC,CASSQVGSEQFF,.,.,TRBV3-1,12,TRBJ2-1
TGCGCCAGCAGTTTACGGGACAGCCGCACAGATACGCAGTATTTT,CASSLRDSRTDTQYF,few,TRBD1,TRBV5-1,15,TRBJ2-3
TGCAGTGCTCACTACTTGCGGGAAACCGGGTACGAGCAGTACTTC,CSAHYLRETGYEQYF,many,.,TRBV20-1,15,TRBJ2-7
TGTGCCAGCAGCTTACAGAGCGCTGGAAACACCATATATTTT,CASSLQSAGNTIYF,few,.,TRBV7-9,14,TRBJ1-3
TGCAGCGTTGATGGCGGGAGGGTTAGCTCCTACAATGAGCAGTTCTTC,CSVDGGRVSSYNEQFF,.,TRBD2,TRBV29-1,16,TRBJ2-1
TGTGCCAGCACCTCCTGTGGTTCGAGTGGGCCAGACGAGCAGTACTTC,CASTSCGSSGPDEQYF,once,.,TRBV2,16,TRBJ2-7
TGCGCCAGCAGCCATGGACGCGAGACTAGCGGGATACCCGGCTCCTACAATGAGCAGTTCTTC,CASSHGRETSGIPGSYNEQFF,few,TRBD2,TRBV4-1,21,TRBJ2-1
TGCGCCAGCAGCCAAGTACAAGGGACTCGGGTCGCCGGGGAGCTGTTTTTT,CASSQVQGTRVAGELFF,few,.,TRBV4-1,17,TRBJ2-2
TGTGCCAGCAGCGTAGGCCCTAGGACAGAACTACCTCTTGACTACGAGCAGTACTTC,CASSVGPRTELPLDYEQYF,few,.,TRBV9,19,TRBJ2-7
TGTGCCAGCAACAGACTAGCGGGGGGATACAATGAGCAGTTCTTC,CASNRLAGGYNEQFF,.,TRBD2,TRBV2,15,TRBJ2-1
TGTGCCAGCAGGTTTAGGAACACTGAAGCTTTCTTT,CASRFRNTEAFF,.,.,TRBV7-9,12,TRBJ1-1
TGTGCCAGCACCGGTAGCGGGAGGGCCCGCAACGAGCAGTACTTC,CASTGSGRARNEQYF,.,TRBD2,TRBV27,15,TRBJ2-7
TGCGCCAGCAGCCAAGTCAAGTCACCCCTCCACTTT,CASSQVKSPLHF,few,.,TRBV4-1,12,TRBJ1-6
TGTGCCAGCACTTTAGTACTCGAAGAGACCCAGTACTTC,CASTLVLEETQYF,few,.,TRBV12-3/TRBV12-4,13,TRBJ2-5
TGTGCCAGCAGTTACGAGGGGACTAGTGGGTCCTACGAGCAGTACTTC,CASSYEGTSGSYEQYF,few,TRBD2,TRBV6-5,16,TRBJ2-7
TGCAGCGTTGAAATGGCGGGAGTTACCTACGAGCAGTACTTC,CSVEMAGVTYEQYF,few,TRBD2,TRBV29-1,14,TRBJ2-7
TGTGCCAGCAGTTACGGGGACCCCATGAACACTGAAGCTTTCTTT,CASSYGDPMNTEAFF,.,.,TRBV6-5,15,TRBJ1-1
TGTGCCAGCAGCTTCGACAGGCGTGGCGGGAGCACCGGGGAGCTGTTTTTT,CASSFDRRGGSTGELFF,.,.,TRBV5-4,17,TRBJ2-2
TGTGCCAGCAGCTCCATAAGTCCCTCTGGAAACACCATATATTTT,CASSSISPSGNTIYF,.,.,TRBV7-9,15,TRBJ1-3
TGTGCCACCAGACGGAAGGACACCGGGGAGCTGTTTTTT,CATRRKDTGELFF,few,.,TRBV24-1,13,TRBJ2-2
TGTGCCAGCAGCCGGACAGGGGGCGATGGAAACACCATATATTTT,CASSRTGGDGNTIYF,few,TRBD1,TRBV12-3/TRBV12-4,15,TRBJ1-3
TGTGCCACCAGTCCCCTCCCCGGGACTAGCGGGGAAACTAGCACAGATACGCAGTATTTT,CATSPLPGTSGETSTDTQYF,few,TRBD2,TRBV24-1,20,TRBJ2-3
TGCGCCAGCAGCCAAGGGACAGGGGGAAGAGGAGCTTTCTTT,CASSQGTGGRGAFF,.,TRBD1,TRBV4-1,14,TRBJ1-1
TGTGCCAGCAGTTTAGGCTCCAGCGGGGGGTACAATGAGCAGTTCTTC,CASSLGSSGGYNEQFF,.,TRBD2,TRBV12-3/TRBV12-4,16,TRBJ2-1
TGTGCCAGCTCCCGTGATCTAGCGTCTGTTCAAGAGACCCAGTACTTC,CASSRDLASVQETQYF,.,.,TRBV18,16,TRBJ2-5
TGCAGCGTTCAGGACAGAATCCAGGAGACCCAGTACTTC,CSVQDRIQETQYF,few,.,TRBV29-1,13,TRBJ2-5
TGTGCCAGCAGCTTGGGGCCGGGACCCCAAAACATTCAGTACTTC,CASSLGPGPQNIQYF,.,.,TRBV5-6,15,TRBJ2-4
TGTGCCAGCAGCTTGGGCGGGACAGGGCCGTACAATGAGCAGTTCTTC,CASSLGGTGPYNEQFF,many,TRBD1,TRBV5-4,16,TRBJ2-1
TGTGCCAGCACGCTCCTAGCGGGGGCGGAGGAGACCCAGTACTTC,CASTLLAGAEETQYF,many,TRBD2,TRBV11-2,15,TRBJ2-5
TGCAGCGTCCCCCATCCGACAGGGATAAACACCGGGGAGCTGTTTTTT,CSVPHPTGINTGELFF,few,TRBD1,TRBV29-1,16,TRBJ2-2
TGTGCCAGCACTGATCGGAGGTCGGGAGTAATGGATGAGCAGTTCTTC,CASTDRRSGVMDEQFF,few,.,TRBV7-2,16,TRBJ2-1
TGTGCCAGCAAACCGGGACTAGCGGGGGCTACGAACACCGGGGAGCTGTTTTTT,CASKPGLAGATNTGELFF,.,TRBD2,TRBV7-9,18,TRBJ2-2
TGCAGTGCCACTAGCGGAACCGCCTACGAGCAGTACTTC,CSATSGTAYEQYF,.,TRBD2,TRBV20-1,13,TRBJ2-7
TGCGCCAGCAGCCAAGGAGCCGGGAGGCTTTCTTACGAGCAGTACTTC,CASSQGAGRLSYEQYF,.,TRBD2,TRBV4-3,16,TRBJ2-7
TGTGCCAGCACGGACAGCGCCCCTGTTCAGCCCCAGCATTTT,CASTDSAPVQPQHF,.,.,TRBV2,14,TRBJ1-5
TGTGCCAGCAGCGCCGCCGGGGGCGCCTATGGCTACACCTTC,CASSAAGGAYGYTF,.,.,TRBV6-5,14,TRBJ1-2
TGCAGCGTCCGGACTAGCAGGACAGATACGCAGTATTTT,CSVRTSRTDTQYF,.,TRBD2,TRBV29-1,13,TRBJ2-3
TGTGCCACCAGCACGGTAGGGGCCGGGACTAGCGGATACGAGCAGTACTTC,CATSTVGAGTSGYEQYF,.,TRBD2,TRBV15,17,TRBJ2-7
TGTGCCAGCAGCTTACTTAGGACCTACGAGCAGTACTTC,CASSLLRTYEQYF,.,.,TRBV6-5,13,TRBJ2-7
TGTGCCAGCAGTTTTGGCTCTAGCGGGAGGAGTGACGAGCAGTACTTC,CASSFGSSGRSDEQYF,.,TRBD2,TRBV12-3/TRBV12-4,16,TRBJ2-7
TGTGCCAGCAGCCGGGGTCTTACAGGGGTGCCCCAGCATTTT,CASSRGLTGVPQHF,few,TRBD1,TRBV7-9,14,TRBJ1-5
TGTGCCAGCAGCCAAGGGACAGGGGACTTCTATGGCTACACCTTC,CASSQGTGDFYGYTF,.,TRBD1,TRBV7-6,15,TRBJ1-2
TGCAGTGCTAGAGCCCAGCAATATAATTCACCCCTCCACTTT,CSARAQQYNSPLHF,.,.,TRBV20-1,14,TRBJ1-6
TGTGCCAGCACGGCCAGGGTCAACACTGAAGCTTTCTTT,CASTARVNTEAFF,.,.,TRBV6-4,13,TRBJ1-1
TGCGCCAGCAGCCCTCTACAGGGGTCGGACACTGAAGCTTTCTTT,CASSPLQGSDTEAFF,few,TRBD1,TRBV5-1,15,TRBJ1-1
TGTGCCTGGAGTGTTTCGGGAGCTAGCACAGATACGCAGTATTTT,CAWSVSGASTDTQYF,.,.,TRBV30,15,TRBJ2-3
TGTGCCAGCAGTGCACGGGACAGGGGCAACACTGAAGCTTTCTTT,CASSARDRGNTEAFF,many,TRBD1,TRBV25-1,15,TRBJ1-1